This record covers a single T cell receptor (beta chain). What it recognizes is unknown. These data come from a study of cytomegalovirus exposure and HLA in healthy donors. Study-level results: Judged likely to be a sequencing artifact was a cluster of highly shared sequence variants. A list of around 160 TCR beta chains associated with cytomegalovirus was given.

The primer mix had 60 Vbeta and 13 Jbeta primers. The repertoire was sequenced with immunoSEQ multiplex PCR; TCRdb's copy has only in-frame clones and lacks some. The table lists roughly 40,000 clones. V lost 6 bases, J lost 4 bases, and 4 bases stayed unmatched. The CDR3 is made up of 13 amino acids. In germline, CDR1 is KGHSH, CDR2 LQKENI. This clonotype was obtained from a male donor in good health and CMV-seronegative. The V and J genes are TRBV18 and TRBJ2-3; the match to TRBD1 covers 7 bases. Sequencing was performed on PBMCs. The CDR3 bases are TGTGCCAGCTCGCCGGGACAGTCAGATACGCAGTATTTT. It translates to CASSPGQSDTQYF.